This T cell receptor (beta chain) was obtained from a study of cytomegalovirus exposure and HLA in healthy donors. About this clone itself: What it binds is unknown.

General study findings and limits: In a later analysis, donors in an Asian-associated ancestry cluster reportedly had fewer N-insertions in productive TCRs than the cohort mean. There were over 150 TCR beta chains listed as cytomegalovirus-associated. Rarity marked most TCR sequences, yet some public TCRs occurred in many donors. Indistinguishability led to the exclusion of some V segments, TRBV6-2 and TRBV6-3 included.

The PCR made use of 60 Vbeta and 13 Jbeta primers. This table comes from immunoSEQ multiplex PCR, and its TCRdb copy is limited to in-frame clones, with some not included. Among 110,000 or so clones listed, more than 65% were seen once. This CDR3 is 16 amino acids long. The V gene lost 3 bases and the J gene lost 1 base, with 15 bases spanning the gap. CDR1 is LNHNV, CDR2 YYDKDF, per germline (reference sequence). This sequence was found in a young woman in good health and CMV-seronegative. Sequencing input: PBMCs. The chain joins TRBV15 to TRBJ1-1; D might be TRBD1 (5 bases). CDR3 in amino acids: CATSSSPHTGNTEAFF. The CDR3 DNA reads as TGTGCCACCAGCAGTTCCCCCCACACAGGGAACACTGAAGCTTTCTTT.